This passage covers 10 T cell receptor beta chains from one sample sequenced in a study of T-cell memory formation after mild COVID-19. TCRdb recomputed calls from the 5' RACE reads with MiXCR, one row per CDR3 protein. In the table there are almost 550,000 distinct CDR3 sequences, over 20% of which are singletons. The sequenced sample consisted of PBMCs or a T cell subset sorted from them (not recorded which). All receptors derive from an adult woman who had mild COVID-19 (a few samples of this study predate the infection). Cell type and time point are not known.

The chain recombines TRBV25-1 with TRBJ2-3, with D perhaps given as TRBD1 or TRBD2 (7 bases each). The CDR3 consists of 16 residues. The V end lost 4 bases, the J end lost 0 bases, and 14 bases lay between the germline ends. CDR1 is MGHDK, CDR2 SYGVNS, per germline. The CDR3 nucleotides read TGTGCCAGCAGTGTAGGAGCGGGACAGAGCACAGATACGCAGTATTTT. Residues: CASSVGAGQSTDTQYF.

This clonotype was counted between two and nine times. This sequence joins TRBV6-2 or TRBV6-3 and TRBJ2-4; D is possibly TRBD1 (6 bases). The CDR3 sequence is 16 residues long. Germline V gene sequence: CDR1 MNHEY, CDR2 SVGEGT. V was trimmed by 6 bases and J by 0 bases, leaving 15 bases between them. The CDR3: CASSSQGSVAKNIQYF. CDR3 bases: TGTGCCAGCAGCTCTCAGGGGTCTGTAGCCAAAAACATTCAGTACTTC.

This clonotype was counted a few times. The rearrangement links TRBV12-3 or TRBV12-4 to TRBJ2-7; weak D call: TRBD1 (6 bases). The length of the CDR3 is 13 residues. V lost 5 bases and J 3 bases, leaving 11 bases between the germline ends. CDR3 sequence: CASSRQEDYEQYF. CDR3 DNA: TGTGCCAGCAGTCGACAGGAGGACTACGAGCAGTACTTC.

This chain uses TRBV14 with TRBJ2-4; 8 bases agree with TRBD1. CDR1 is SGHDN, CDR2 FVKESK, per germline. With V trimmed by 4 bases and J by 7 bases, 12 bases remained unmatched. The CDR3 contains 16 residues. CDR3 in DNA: TGTGCCAGCAGCCCCCGTCAGGGGGCTAGAAGGAACATTCAGTACTTC. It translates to CASSPRQGARRNIQYF.

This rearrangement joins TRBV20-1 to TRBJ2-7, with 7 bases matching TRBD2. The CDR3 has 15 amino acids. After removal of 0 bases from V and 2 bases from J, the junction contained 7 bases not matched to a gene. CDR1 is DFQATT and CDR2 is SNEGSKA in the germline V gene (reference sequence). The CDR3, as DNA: TGCAGTGCTAGAGATCTTCCTAGCGGACCCTACGAGCAGTACTTC. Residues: CSARDLPSGPYEQYF.

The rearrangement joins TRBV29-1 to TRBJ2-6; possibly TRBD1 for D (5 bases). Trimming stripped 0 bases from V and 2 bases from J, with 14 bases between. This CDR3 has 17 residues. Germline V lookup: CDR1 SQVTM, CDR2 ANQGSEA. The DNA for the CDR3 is TGCAGCGTTGAAGATTTAGGGGCGCATACTGGGGCCAACGTCCTGACTTTC. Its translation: CSVEDLGAHTGANVLTF.

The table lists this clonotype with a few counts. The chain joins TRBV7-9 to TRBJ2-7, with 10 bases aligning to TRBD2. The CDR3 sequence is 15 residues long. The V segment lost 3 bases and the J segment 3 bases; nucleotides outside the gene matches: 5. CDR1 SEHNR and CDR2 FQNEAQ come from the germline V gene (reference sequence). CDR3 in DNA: TGTGCCAGCAGCTTCCGTAGCGGGGGGTACTACGAGCAGTACTTC. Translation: CASSFRSGGYYEQYF. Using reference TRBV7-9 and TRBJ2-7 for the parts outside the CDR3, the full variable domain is DTGVSQNPRHKITKRGQNVTFRCDPISEHNRLYWYRQTLGQGPEFLTYFQNEAQLEKSRLLSDRFSAERPKGSFSTLEIQRTEQGDSAMYLCASSFRSGGYYEQYFGPGTRLTVT.

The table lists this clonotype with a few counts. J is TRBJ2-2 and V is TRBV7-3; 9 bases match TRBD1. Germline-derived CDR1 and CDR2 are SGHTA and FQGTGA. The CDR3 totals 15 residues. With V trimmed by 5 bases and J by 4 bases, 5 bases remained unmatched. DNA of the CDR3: TGTGCCAGCAGCCAACGACAGGGGGGCACCGGGGAGCTGTTTTTT. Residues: CASSQRQGGTGELFF. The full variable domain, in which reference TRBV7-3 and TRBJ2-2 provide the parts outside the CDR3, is GAGVSQTPSNKVTEKGKYVELRCDPISGHTALYWYRQSLGQGPEFLIYFQGTGAADDSGLPNDRFFAVRPEGSVSTLKIQRTERGDSAVYLCASSQRQGGTGELFFGEGSRLTVL.

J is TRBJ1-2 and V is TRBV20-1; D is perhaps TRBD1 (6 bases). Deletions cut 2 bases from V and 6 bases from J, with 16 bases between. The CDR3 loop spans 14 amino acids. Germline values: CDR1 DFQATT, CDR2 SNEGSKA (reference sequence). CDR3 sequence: CSARQSMGGDGYTF. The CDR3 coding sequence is TGCAGTGCTAGACAAAGCATGGGGGGCGATGGCTACACCTTC.

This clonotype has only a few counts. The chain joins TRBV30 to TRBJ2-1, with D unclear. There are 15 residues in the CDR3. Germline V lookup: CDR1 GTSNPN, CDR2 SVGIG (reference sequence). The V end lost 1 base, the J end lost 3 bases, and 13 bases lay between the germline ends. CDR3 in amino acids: CAWSEWHPDYNEQFF. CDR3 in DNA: TGTGCCTGGAGTGAGTGGCACCCGGACTACAATGAGCAGTTCTTC.